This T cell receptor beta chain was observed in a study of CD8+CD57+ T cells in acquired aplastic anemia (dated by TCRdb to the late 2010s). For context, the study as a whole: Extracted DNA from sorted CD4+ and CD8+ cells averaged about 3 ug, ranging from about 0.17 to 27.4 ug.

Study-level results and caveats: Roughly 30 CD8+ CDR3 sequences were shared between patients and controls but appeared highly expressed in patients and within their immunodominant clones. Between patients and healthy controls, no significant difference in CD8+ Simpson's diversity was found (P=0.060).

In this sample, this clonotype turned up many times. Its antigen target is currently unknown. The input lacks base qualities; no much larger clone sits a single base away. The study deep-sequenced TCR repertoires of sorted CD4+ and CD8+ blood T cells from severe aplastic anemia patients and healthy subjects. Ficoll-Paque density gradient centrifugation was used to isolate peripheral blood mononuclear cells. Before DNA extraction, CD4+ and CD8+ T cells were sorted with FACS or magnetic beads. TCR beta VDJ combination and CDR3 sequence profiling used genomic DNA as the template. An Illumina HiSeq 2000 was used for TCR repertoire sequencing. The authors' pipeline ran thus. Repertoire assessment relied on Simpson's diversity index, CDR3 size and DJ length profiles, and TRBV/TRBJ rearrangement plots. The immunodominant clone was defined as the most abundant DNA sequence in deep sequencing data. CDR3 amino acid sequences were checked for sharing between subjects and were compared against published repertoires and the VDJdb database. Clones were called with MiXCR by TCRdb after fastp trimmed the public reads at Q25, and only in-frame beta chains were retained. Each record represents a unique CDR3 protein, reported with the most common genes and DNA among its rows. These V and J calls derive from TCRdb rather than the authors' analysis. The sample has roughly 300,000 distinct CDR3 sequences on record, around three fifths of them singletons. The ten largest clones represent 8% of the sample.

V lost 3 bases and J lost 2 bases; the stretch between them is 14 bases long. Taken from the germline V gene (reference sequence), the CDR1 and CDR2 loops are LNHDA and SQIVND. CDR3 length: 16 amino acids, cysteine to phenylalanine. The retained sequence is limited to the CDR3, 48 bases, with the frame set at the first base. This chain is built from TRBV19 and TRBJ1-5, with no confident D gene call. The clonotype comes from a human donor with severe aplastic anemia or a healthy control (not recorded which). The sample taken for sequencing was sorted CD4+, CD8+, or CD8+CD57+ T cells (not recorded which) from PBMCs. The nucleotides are TGTGCCAGTAGTATGGGAAAGGCAGGAGGCAATCAGCCCCAGCATTTT. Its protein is CASSMGKAGGNQPQHF.